The next 22 T cell receptor beta chains were all read from a single sample in a study of monozygotic twins with inflammatory bowel disease. TCRdb reprocessed the 5' RACE reads; each CDR3 protein has one entry and no DNA is given. Across about 450,000 distinct CDR3 sequences, the top ten clones capture around 2.4% of the sample. The specimen sequenced was blood. These receptors were taken from a human donor with ulcerative colitis or Crohn's disease, or a healthy co-twin of an affected twin (not recorded which).

This chain connects TRBV10-3 to TRBJ1-5. This CDR3 has 12 amino acids. The germline V gene encodes CDR1 ENHRY and CDR2 SYGVKD. The CDR3 here is CAISDPNQPQHF.

The chain uses TRBV25-1 and TRBJ1-1. This CDR3 spans 13 amino acids. Germline V gene data show CDR1 as MGHDK and CDR2 as SYGVNS. The CDR3 loop is CASSEPSYTEAFF.

J is TRBJ2-3 and V is TRBV5-1. Germline V CDR1 and CDR2: SGHRS, YFSETQ. The CDR3 sequence is 15 residues long. CDR3 sequence reads: CASSLDGTSPDTQYF.

The V call is TRBV28, the J call TRBJ2-1; TCRdb returns TRBD1, unconfirmable since there is no DNA. This CDR3 contains 15 residues. Germline V gives CDR1 MDHEN, CDR2 SYDVKM. This CDR3 reads CASSHRDRENNEQFF.

The chain is built from TRBV28 and TRBJ2-7; the D call from TCRdb, TRBD2, cannot be confirmed without DNA. This CDR3 spans 16 amino acids. Germline CDR1 reads MDHEN; CDR2 reads SYDVKM. The CDR3 loop is CASSLYTGGPPYEQYF.

The V call is TRBV10-3, the J call TRBJ2-1; the TRBD2 assignment by TCRdb is unverifiable without DNA. Per germline, CDR1 ENHRY and CDR2 SYGVKD. The CDR3 totals 13 residues. CDR3 sequence: CATLAGRQDEQFF.

CDR3 region: CASSTDSGNTIYF. The rearrangement uses TRBV19 and TRBJ1-3; the TCRdb D gene call, TRBD1, has no DNA to confirm it. The germline V gene encodes CDR1 LNHDA and CDR2 SQIVND (reference sequence). This CDR3 is built from 13 residues.

The chain employs TRBV7-8 and TRBJ1-2. The CDR3 is made up of 15 amino acids. CDR1 is SGHVS and CDR2 is FQNEAQ in the germline V gene. The CDR3 region is CASSLEAQSNYGYTF.

The chain links TRBV4-2 to TRBJ2-3; TCRdb's D gene call, TRBD1, goes unchecked for lack of DNA. From germline, CDR1 is LGHNA and CDR2 YNFKEQ. This CDR3 contains 17 residues. CDR3 protein: CASSQDQDTRSPDTQYF.

This rearrangement joins TRBV5-1 to TRBJ2-1; the TCRdb call, TRBD1, lacks DNA for checking. The CDR3 is 15 amino acids. The V gene's germline CDR1 is SGHRS and CDR2 YFSETQ. This CDR3 reads CASAIGTQSRSEQFF.

This chain connects TRBV7-8 to TRBJ2-1. CDR1 and CDR2 from the germline V gene are SGHVS and FQNEAQ. CDR3 length equals 15 residues. CDR3: CASSFIIGKKDEQFF.

The V and J genes are TRBV29-1 and TRBJ2-1; TCRdb gives TRBD2 as the D gene, but with no DNA this cannot be confirmed. The CDR3 spans 15 residues. Germline assignment: CDR1 SQVTM and CDR2 ANQGSEA. This chain's CDR3 is CSVGGPGGLYNEQFF.

The J gene is TRBJ1-1, the V gene TRBV20-1; TCRdb reports TRBD1, a call that lacks DNA to check it against. This CDR3 is 11 amino acids long. CDR1 and CDR2 from the germline V gene are DFQATT and SNEGSKA (reference sequence). The chain's CDR3 is CSADRGTEAFF.

The chain recombines TRBV30 with TRBJ2-5; checking the TCRdb D call of TRBD1 is not possible without DNA. This CDR3 spans 14 amino acids. Germline lookup yields CDR1 GTSNPN and CDR2 SVGIG (reference sequence). CDR3 protein: CAWKTQGSPETQYF.

The J gene is TRBJ2-7, the V gene TRBV10-3; TCRdb's assignment of TRBD2 cannot be checked, as there is no DNA. Germline assignment: CDR1 ENHRY and CDR2 SYGVKD. CDR3 length equals 14 residues. CDR3 sequence: CAISGLSGPYEQYF.

The chain joins TRBV6-6 to TRBJ2-7; lacking DNA, the TRBD1 call made by TCRdb goes unchecked. The CDR3 spans 13 residues. Germline-derived CDR1 and CDR2 are MNHNY and SVGAGI (reference sequence). The CDR3 loop reads CASSRDSPYEQYF.

This rearrangement joins TRBV7-3 to TRBJ2-2. The CDR3 extends over 15 amino acids. The V gene's germline CDR1 is SGHTA and CDR2 FQGTGA. This CDR3 reads CASSLMTENTGELFF. Supplemented by reference TRBV7-3 and TRBJ2-2, the full variable domain reads GAGVSQTPSNKVTEKGKYVELRCDPISGHTALYWYRQSLGQGPEFLIYFQGTGAADDSGLPNDRFFAVRPEGSVSTLKIQRTERGDSAVYLCASSLMTENTGELFFGEGSRLTVL.

This rearrangement joins TRBV4-1 to TRBJ1-5; TCRdb designates TRBD1, a call that cannot be tested without DNA. This CDR3 region has 15 residues. Germline-derived CDR1 and CDR2 are MGHRA and YSYEKL. The CDR3 here is CASSQVGGSNQPQHF.

The V call is TRBV5-4, the J call TRBJ2-5; TCRdb's D call, TRBD1, is unchecked because there is no DNA. Germline CDR1 and CDR2: SGHNT and YYREEE (reference sequence). The CDR3 contains 15 residues. CDR3 in amino acids: CASSLEGGSGETQYF. Full variable domain (outside the CDR3, taken from reference TRBV5-4 and TRBJ2-5): ETGVTQSPTHLIKTRGQQVTLRCSSQSGHNTVSWYQQALGQGPQFIFQYYREEENGRGNFPPRFSGLQFPNYSSELNVNALELDDSALYLCASSLEGGSGETQYFGPGTRLLVL.

J is TRBJ1-2 and V is TRBV28. CDR3 length equals 16 residues. Germline V gene data show CDR1 as MDHEN and CDR2 as SYDVKM. The CDR3 loop is CASRLPSGVTNYGYTF.

This chain joins TRBV6-1 and TRBJ1-6; the TRBD1 assignment by TCRdb is unverifiable without DNA. This CDR3 region has 14 residues. In germline, CDR1 is MNHNS, CDR2 SASEGT. The CDR3 region is CASSEDGGNSPLHF.

The rearrangement links TRBV6-5 to TRBJ2-5. The CDR3 spans 12 residues. Per germline, CDR1 MNHEY and CDR2 SVGAGI. The chain's CDR3 is CASSSPQETQYF.